This T cell receptor (beta chain) was profiled in a study of T cells expressing NK-cell markers. Turning to the study itself: Sorted CD3+CD56-NKG2C+, CD3+CD56+NKG2C- and CD3+CD56+NKG2C+ T cells were the source of the TCR beta repertoires.

TCRdb re-called the 5' RACE reads, yielding one record per CDR3 amino acid sequence without DNA. Recorded for this sample: fewer than 400,000 distinct CDR3 sequences. In germline, CDR1 is MNHEY, CDR2 SVGAGI. CDR3 length: 12 amino acids. The receptor was derived from a man aged 18-70 years in good health. V and J are TRBV6-5 and TRBJ2-1. Sequenced sample: blood T cells: a sorted CD56 or NKG2C T cell subset, CD4+ or CD8+ T cells, or bulk PBMC T cells (not recorded which). The CDR3 reads CASSYSGSKQFF.